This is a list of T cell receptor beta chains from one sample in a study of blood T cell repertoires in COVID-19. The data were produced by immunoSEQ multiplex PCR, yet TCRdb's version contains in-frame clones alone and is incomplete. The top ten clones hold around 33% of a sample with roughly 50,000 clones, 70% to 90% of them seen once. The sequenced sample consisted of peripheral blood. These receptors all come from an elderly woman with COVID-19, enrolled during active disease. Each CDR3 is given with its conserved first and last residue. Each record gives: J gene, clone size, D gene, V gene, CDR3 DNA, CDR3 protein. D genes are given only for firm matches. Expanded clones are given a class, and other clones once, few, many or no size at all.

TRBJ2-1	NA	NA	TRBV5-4	TGTGCCAGCAGCTTTATTACTACTTCAAATGAGCAGTTCTTC	CASSFITTSNEQFF
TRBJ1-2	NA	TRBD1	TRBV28	TGTGCCAGCAGTTTAGGGGACAGGGTATCCCGGTATCGTGGCTACACCTTC	CASSLGDRVSRYRGYTF
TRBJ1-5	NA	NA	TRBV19	TGTGCCAGTACAGTTAGCAATCAGCCCCAGCATTTT	CASTVSNQPQHF
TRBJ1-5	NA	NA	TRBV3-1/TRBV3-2	TGTGCCAGCAGCGCGTCCGCGTGCAACTTTAATCAGCCCCAGCATTTT	CASSASACNFNQPQHF
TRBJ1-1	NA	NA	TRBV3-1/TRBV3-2	TGTGCCAGCAGCCAGGGCGAGGGATCTTTCTTT	CASSQGEGSFF
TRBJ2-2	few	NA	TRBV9	TGTGCCAGCAGCGTAGTTGGTAGCCCTCCTGGAGGGGAGCTGTTTTTT	CASSVVGSPPGGELFF
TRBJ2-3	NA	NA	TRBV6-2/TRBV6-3	TGTGCCAGCAGTTACGGCAGGGTAGATACGCAGTATTTT	CASSYGRVDTQYF
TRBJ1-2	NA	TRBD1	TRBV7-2	TGTGCCAGCAGCCGTACGGGACAGAACTATGGCTACACCTTC	CASSRTGQNYGYTF
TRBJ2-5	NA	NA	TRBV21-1	TGTGCCAGCAGCAAATGTGCCGCCCGCACCGAACTAGCGGGGGTAGGAGAGACCCAGTACTTC	CASSKCAARTELAGVGETQYF
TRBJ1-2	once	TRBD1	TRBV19	TGTGCCAGTAGTACAGCGGGACAGGGGGCCGACTATGGCTACACCTTC	CASSTAGQGADYGYTF
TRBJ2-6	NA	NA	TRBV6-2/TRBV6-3	TGTGCCAGCAGTAAATCAGAGATACAACTACCGTCACTGGGGGCCAACGTCCTGACTTTC	CASSKSEIQLPSLGANVLTF
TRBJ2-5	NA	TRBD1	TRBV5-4	TGTGCCAGCAGCGCCGGGACAGGGGTCCAAGAGACCCAGTACTTC	CASSAGTGVQETQYF
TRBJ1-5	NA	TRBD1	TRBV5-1	TGCGCCAGCAGCTCCGGGACAGGCAATCAGCCCCAGCATTTT	CASSSGTGNQPQHF
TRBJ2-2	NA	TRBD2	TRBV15	TGTGCCACCCGGGGGGGCACCGGGGAGCTGTTTTTT	CATRGGTGELFF
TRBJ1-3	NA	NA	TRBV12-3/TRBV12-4	TGTGCCAGCTCCCGACAAACTGGAAACACCATATATTTT	CASSRQTGNTIYF
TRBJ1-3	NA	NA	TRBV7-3	TGTGCCAGCAGCCTCGGGACTTCTGGAAACACCATATATTTT	CASSLGTSGNTIYF
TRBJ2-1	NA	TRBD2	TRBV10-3	TGTGCCATCAGAGCTCTGGGGAGGGACGGTCGCGATGAGCAGTTCTTC	CAIRALGRDGRDEQFF
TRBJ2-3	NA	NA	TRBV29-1	TGCAGCGGGGCTAGCACAGATACGCAGTATTTT	CSGASTDTQYF
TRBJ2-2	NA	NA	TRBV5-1	TGCGCCAGCAGCCCTGACGGGGTCGGGGAGCTGTTTTTT	CASSPDGVGELFF
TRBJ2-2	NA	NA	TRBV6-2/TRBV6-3	TGTGCCAGCAGACCTCTTGGAGGGGGCGGGGTCACCGGGGAGCTGTTTTTT	CASRPLGGGGVTGELFF
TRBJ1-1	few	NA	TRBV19	TGTGCCAGTACCCCTGGCCATAGCCTGAACACTGAAGCTTTCTTT	CASTPGHSLNTEAFF
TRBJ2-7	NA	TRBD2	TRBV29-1	TGCAGCGCGGGACTAGCGGGGGGCGAGCAGTACTTC	CSAGLAGGEQYF
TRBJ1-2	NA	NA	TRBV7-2	TGTGCCAGCAGCCCAGGAGGGTTCCCTGGCTACACCTTC	CASSPGGFPGYTF
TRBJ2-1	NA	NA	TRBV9	TGTGCCAGCAGCGTAGCTAGCACCAGGCCCTACAATGAGCAGTTCTTC	CASSVASTRPYNEQFF
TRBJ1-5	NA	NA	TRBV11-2	TGTGCCAGCAGCTTGACCGACACTCAGCCCCAGCATTTT	CASSLTDTQPQHF
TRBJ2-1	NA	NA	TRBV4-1	TGCGCCAGCAGACTAGGCTCCCAGGGGAGGGATGAGCAGTTCTTC	CASRLGSQGRDEQFF
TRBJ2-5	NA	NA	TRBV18	TGTGCCAGCTCACCAGCCAGGGCCCAAGAGACCCAGTACTTC	CASSPARAQETQYF
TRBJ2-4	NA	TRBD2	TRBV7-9	TGTGCCAGCAGCTTCCCTAGCGGGGGCAAAAACATTCAGTACTTC	CASSFPSGGKNIQYF
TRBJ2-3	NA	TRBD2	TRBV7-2	TGTGCCAGCAGCATCACTAGCGGTCCCTCAGATACGCAGTATTTT	CASSITSGPSDTQYF
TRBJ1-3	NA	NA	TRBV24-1	TGTGCCACCAGTGACCGGACAGCTGGAAACACCATATATTTT	CATSDRTAGNTIYF
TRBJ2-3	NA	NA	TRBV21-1	TGTGCCAGCAGCAAGGTGGAACGCCCCGAGGAGCGGGAGCCCCCAGATACGCAGTATTTT	CASSKVERPEEREPPDTQYF
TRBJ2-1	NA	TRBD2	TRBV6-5	TGTGCCAGCAGTTACTCTCCTAGCGGGGGGTACAATGAGCAGTTCTTC	CASSYSPSGGYNEQFF
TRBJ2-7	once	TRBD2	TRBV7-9	TGTGCCAGCAGTCGACTAGCGGGAGACGAGCAGTACTTC	CASSRLAGDEQYF
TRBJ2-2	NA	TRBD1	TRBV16	TGTGCCAGCAGCCTACCCAACGTAGGACAGGTCACCGGGGAGCTGTTTTTT	CASSLPNVGQVTGELFF
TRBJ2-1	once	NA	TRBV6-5	TGTGCCAGCAGACAAGAAGCGGGCTCCTACAATGAGCAGTTCTTC	CASRQEAGSYNEQFF
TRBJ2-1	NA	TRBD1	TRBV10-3	TGTGCCATCAGTACACGACAGGGCACCAAGACATCCGAGCAGTTCTTC	CAISTRQGTKTSEQFF
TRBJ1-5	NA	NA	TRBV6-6	TGTGCCAGCAGTTACTTCGCAGGGAAAGATCAGCCCCAGCATTTT	CASSYFAGKDQPQHF
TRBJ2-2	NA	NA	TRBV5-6	TGTGCCAGCAGCTTGCATGGAGGGCACGGGGAGCTGTTTTTT	CASSLHGGHGELFF
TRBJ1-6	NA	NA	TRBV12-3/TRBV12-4	TGTGCCAGCAGTTTCCACAGGGCCGGGCCCCTCCACTTT	CASSFHRAGPLHF
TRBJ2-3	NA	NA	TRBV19	TGTGCCAGCGCGGAAGGGGGGGGAACAGATACGCAGTATTTT	CASAEGGGTDTQYF
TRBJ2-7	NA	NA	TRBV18	TGTGCCAGCTCACCACCGTTCACCTACGAGCAGTACTTC	CASSPPFTYEQYF
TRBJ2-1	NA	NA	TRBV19	TGTGCCAGCGGCGCGGACTCCTACAATGAGCAGTTCTTC	CASGADSYNEQFF
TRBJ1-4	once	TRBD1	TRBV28	TGTGCCAGCAGTTTGGGGACAGACACTAATGAAAAACTGTTTTTT	CASSLGTDTNEKLFF
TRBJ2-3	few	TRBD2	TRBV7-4	TGTGCCAGCAGCTCCGGGACTAGCGGGGGCGCCGGGTCCGGCACAGATACGCAGTATTTT	CASSSGTSGGAGSGTDTQYF